Below, 25 T cell receptor beta chains from the same sample are listed, as sequenced in a study of cytomegalovirus exposure and HLA in healthy donors. The study ran its PCR with 60 Vbeta and 13 Jbeta primers. The assay was immunoSEQ multiplex PCR, and TCRdb's table has in-frame clones only and misses some. In the table there are more than 75,000 clones, 60% to 80% of which are singletons. Sequenced: PBMCs. These receptor sequences come from a woman in her 50s in good health and CMV-seropositive.

V gene TRBV2 combines with J gene TRBJ2-1, with TRBD2 matching over 9 bases. The CDR3 totals 14 residues. V was clipped by 3 bases and J by 6 bases; unmatched bases: 3. Germline lookup yields CDR1 SNHLY and CDR2 FYNNEI. The CDR3 reads CASSEASGINEQFF. In DNA, the CDR3 is TGTGCCAGCAGTGAGGCTAGCGGGATCAATGAGCAGTTCTTC.

This clone has a handful of counts. This sequence joins TRBV2 and TRBJ1-6; TRBD1 might be the D (5 bases). The germline V gene has CDR1 SNHLY and CDR2 FYNNEI. Trimming cost V 7 bases and J 5 bases, with 12 bases left between them. The CDR3 has 14 residues. Here the CDR3 reads CASKADSDNSPLHF. Written as DNA, the CDR3 is TGTGCCAGCAAGGCAGACAGTGATAATTCACCCCTCCACTTT.

CDR3 in amino acids: CASSVQGDQPQHF. The CDR3 DNA is TGTGCCAGCAGCGTGCAGGGTGATCAGCCCCAGCATTTT. This chain links TRBV9 with TRBJ1-5; D may be TRBD1 (5 bases). Germline CDR1 reads SGDLS; CDR2 reads YYNGEE. V was shortened by 2 bases and J by 5 bases, with 8 bases between the two germline ends. The CDR3 is 13 residues long.

The chain employs TRBV19 and TRBJ2-4; a possible D gene is TRBD2 (5 bases). Trimming shortened V by 4 bases and J by 8 bases, and 9 bases separated the two germline ends. This CDR3 comprises 12 residues. Per germline, CDR1 LNHDA and CDR2 SQIVND (reference sequence). CDR3 sequence reads: CASSTSEDIQYF. DNA for the CDR3: TGTGCCAGTAGTACCTCGGAGGACATTCAGTACTTC.

The chain joins TRBV6-1 to TRBJ2-1, with TRBD2 identical over 12 bases. The CDR3 extends over 15 amino acids. Germline CDR1 reads MNHNS; CDR2 reads SASEGT. V lost 6 bases to trimming and J lost 4 bases; unmatched junction nucleotides: 4. The CDR3 DNA sequence: TGTGCCAGCAGGGCAACTAGCGGGAGGTACAATGAGCAGTTCTTC. Translating gives CASRATSGRYNEQFF.

V usage is TRBV5-1 and J usage is TRBJ2-1; 10 bases are shared with TRBD1. The CDR3 contains 15 residues. Germline V gene sequence: CDR1 SGHRS, CDR2 YFSETQ. J was trimmed by 3 bases and V by 3 bases; bases with no gene match: 3. The CDR3 DNA reads TGCGCCAGCAGCTCCGGGACAGGGGTCTACAATGAGCAGTTCTTC. It translates to CASSSGTGVYNEQFF.

The V call is TRBV7-9, the J call TRBJ1-1; the D gene is possibly TRBD1 (5 bases). From germline, CDR1 is SEHNR and CDR2 FQNEAQ (reference sequence). Trimming cost V 3 bases and J 3 bases, with 8 bases left between them. The CDR3 is 13 residues long. Here the CDR3 DNA reads TGTGCCAGCAGCTTTGGCAGGGACACTGAAGCTTTCTTT. Amino acid sequence: CASSFGRDTEAFF.

This clone has a single count. The chain joins TRBV9 to TRBJ2-1; 15 bases line up with TRBD2. Germline CDR1 reads SGDLS; CDR2 reads YYNGEE. Trimming took 4 bases from V and 3 from J; bases not matched to a gene: 5. There are 17 residues in the CDR3. CDR3 DNA sequence: TGTGCCAGCAGCACGGGACTAGCGGGAGGAGGCTACAATGAGCAGTTCTTC. It is translated as CASSTGLAGGGYNEQFF.

V and J are TRBV29-1 and TRBJ1-4; a possible D gene is TRBD1 (5 bases). The CDR3 runs to 13 residues. The germline V gene encodes CDR1 SQVTM and CDR2 ANQGSEA. The V gene lost 1 base and the J gene lost 3 bases, with 6 bases spanning the gap. The CDR3 is CSVEGRANEKLFF. For the CDR3, the DNA is TGCAGCGTTGAAGGCAGGGCTAATGAAAAACTGTTTTTT.

This chain uses TRBV2 with TRBJ1-1; D is unclear. V was pared by 2 bases and J by 1 base, with 8 bases between. CDR3 length: 14 residues. The germline V gene has CDR1 SNHLY and CDR2 FYNNEI. The CDR3 here is CASSERAGNTEAFF. The CDR3 DNA sequence: TGTGCCAGCAGTGAAAGAGCAGGGAACACTGAAGCTTTCTTT.

The chain is built from TRBV30 and TRBJ2-5, with 9 bases fitting TRBD2. Germline V CDR1 and CDR2: GTSNPN, SVGIG (reference sequence). The CDR3 runs to 14 residues. The ends lost 3 bases at V and 3 bases at J; junction bases unmatched: 5. Here the CDR3 reads CAWSSGLAKETQYF. The DNA for the CDR3 is TGTGCCTGGAGCTCGGGACTAGCCAAAGAGACCCAGTACTTC.

Only a few counts were recorded for this clone. J is TRBJ1-5 and V is TRBV28, with 11 bases matching TRBD1. After removal of 6 bases from V and 0 bases from J, the junction contained 10 bases not matched to a gene. Germline V lookup: CDR1 MDHEN, CDR2 SYDVKM. The CDR3 loop spans 18 amino acids. Here the CDR3 reads CASRPWTGGTFSNQPQHF. The CDR3 nucleotides read TGTGCCAGCAGGCCGTGGACAGGGGGCACCTTTAGCAATCAGCCCCAGCATTTT.

This clone was counted a single time. This chain links TRBV9 with TRBJ2-5; the D gene is possibly TRBD2 (6 bases). Germline loops: CDR1 SGDLS, CDR2 YYNGEE. This CDR3 comprises 15 residues. The germline V and J ends were trimmed by 0 bases and 2 bases, with 11 bases remaining between them. In DNA, the CDR3 is TGTGCCAGCAGCGTAGAGGGACTGGGGCAAGAGACCCAGTACTTC. Encoded protein: CASSVEGLGQETQYF.

V gene TRBV4-1 combines with J gene TRBJ2-3, with D possibly being TRBD1 (6 bases). The V end lost 5 bases, the J end lost 4 bases, and 19 bases lay between the germline ends. The germline gives CDR1 MGHRA, CDR2 YSYEKL. The CDR3 runs 16 residues. CDR3 residues: CASSGTGFLFPDTQYF. CDR3 nucleotides: TGCGCCAGCAGCGGTACAGGGTTCCTCTTTCCAGATACGCAGTATTTT.

In this sample, this clone turned up a few times. The CDR3 is CSVGTSGTEQYF. Written as DNA, the CDR3 is TGCAGCGTTGGCACTAGCGGGACCGAGCAGTACTTC. The chain joins TRBV29-1 to TRBJ2-7, with 10 bases identical to TRBD2. The V gene's germline CDR1 is SQVTM and CDR2 ANQGSEA. The V and J ends lost 4 bases and 6 bases, in that order; junction bases with no gene match: 3. There are 12 residues in the CDR3.

This clone has only a few counts. This chain uses TRBV6-6 with TRBJ1-5; 7 bases fit TRBD1. Germline V gene sequence: CDR1 MNHNY, CDR2 SVGAGI (reference sequence). This CDR3 has 14 amino acids. Trimming cost V 4 bases and J 6 bases; bases outside gene matches: 6. CDR3 sequence: CASSLTGTGQPQHF. The CDR3 region has the DNA TGTGCCAGCAGTTTGACAGGGACGGGTCAGCCCCAGCATTTT.

This chain connects TRBV6-5 to TRBJ2-1, with TRBD2 matching 14 bases. In germline, CDR1 is MNHEY, CDR2 SVGAGI. The CDR3 length is 15 residues. The V and J ends lost 5 bases and 9 bases, in that order; junction bases with no gene match: 6. Here the CDR3 reads CASSPGTSGSGEQFF. CDR3 nucleotide sequence: TGTGCCAGCAGTCCCGGGACTAGCGGGAGTGGTGAGCAGTTCTTC.

The rearrangement joins TRBV2 to TRBJ2-2, with a tentative D call TRBD1 (5 bases). V lost 7 bases to trimming and J lost 4 bases, with 16 bases between them. Per the germline V gene, CDR1 is SNHLY and CDR2 is FYNNEI. The CDR3 is 15 residues long. The CDR3 region has the DNA TGTGCCAGCACCATGGACGTCCAGGGCACCGGGGAGCTGTTTTTT. As protein: CASTMDVQGTGELFF.

This rearrangement joins TRBV19 to TRBJ2-1; 7 bases are a match to TRBD2. This CDR3 region has 15 residues. The trim removed 10 bases at V and 0 bases at J, leaving 9 bases unmatched. The germline gives CDR1 LNHDA, CDR2 SQIVND (reference sequence). The CDR3 coding sequence is TGTGCCACAGTAGGTAGCGGGTACTCCTACAATGAGCAGTTCTTC. Encoded protein: CATVGSGYSYNEQFF.

The chain combines TRBV18 with TRBJ1-5, with 7 bases lining up with TRBD1. The ends lost 5 bases at V and 7 bases at J; junction bases unmatched: 11. The germline V gene encodes CDR1 KGHSH and CDR2 LQKENI. The CDR3 runs 15 residues. The CDR3 nucleotides are TGTGCCAGCTCAACTACGACAGGGATCGGACAGCCCCAGCATTTT. Its translation: CASSTTTGIGQPQHF.

This clone was seen a handful of times. The chain is built from TRBV7-8 and TRBJ2-7; D is possibly TRBD1 (5 bases). From germline, CDR1 is SGHVS and CDR2 FQNEAQ. Trimming took 5 bases from V and 3 from J, leaving 20 bases between them. The CDR3 has 16 residues. CDR3 amino acids: CASSPRLGQSHYEQYF. As DNA, the CDR3 is TGTGCCAGCAGCCCTCGTCTGGGGCAGAGCCACTACGAGCAGTACTTC.

There are a few counts of this clone. V is TRBV4-1 and J is TRBJ1-5; no firm D call. The CDR3 covers 15 residues. Germline CDR1 and CDR2: MGHRA and YSYEKL. Trimming left V 4 bases short and J 3 bases short, with 13 bases between. CDR3 DNA sequence: TGCGCCAGCAGCCCACTTCCCGGGGACAATCAGCCCCAGCATTTT. It is translated as CASSPLPGDNQPQHF.

The rearrangement links TRBV6-5 to TRBJ2-5; perhaps TRBD2 as D (5 bases). The CDR3 consists of 14 residues. The V gene's germline CDR1 is MNHEY and CDR2 SVGAGI. Trimming took 0 bases from V and 5 from J, leaving 10 bases between them. The CDR3 sequence is CASSYSRIAETQYF. The CDR3 nucleotides are TGTGCCAGCAGTTACTCGAGGATAGCGGAGACCCAGTACTTC.

The rearrangement uses TRBV5-6 and TRBJ2-3, with 8 bases lining up with TRBD1. CDR1 is SGHDT and CDR2 is YYEEEE in the germline V gene. CDR3 length: 15 residues. Trimming cost V 4 bases and J 5 bases; bases outside gene matches: 9. In nucleotides, the CDR3 is TGTGCCAGCAGCCGTCTGGACAGGGAGAAAGATACGCAGTATTTT. This gives the protein CASSRLDREKDTQYF.

This chain uses TRBV5-4 with TRBJ1-1; no clear D. CDR3 length equals 14 residues. CDR1 SGHNT and CDR2 YYREEE come from the germline V gene (reference sequence). V was cut by 0 bases and J by 1 base, with 7 bases left in between. The CDR3 protein is CASSLDGRNTEAFF. The CDR3 region has the DNA TGTGCCAGCAGCTTGGATGGCAGGAACACTGAAGCTTTCTTT.